The next 15 T cell receptor beta chains were all read from a single sample in a study of CD8 T cells in Susac syndrome. Random hexamers were used to reverse transcribe the RNA input (about 0.5 to 1 ug). Each CDR3 protein is one row after TCRdb ran MiXCR on the immunoSEQ multiplex PCR reads. The table includes fewer than 350,000 distinct CDR3 sequences, about 90% detected once. Sequenced sample: CD4+ T cells from PBMCs. The receptors were gathered from a human donor with multiple sclerosis.

The J gene is TRBJ1-3, the V gene TRBV4-1; 7 bases agree with TRBD1. This CDR3 comprises 16 residues. Germline V lookup: CDR1 MGHRA, CDR2 YSYEKL. Losses at the gene ends were 2 bases for V and 4 bases for J; bases not matched to a gene: 8. The CDR3 bases are TGCGCCAGCAGCCAACCGCTGGGACAGAGGGGAAACACCATATATTTT. This encodes CASSQPLGQRGNTIYF.

The chain recombines TRBV10-3 with TRBJ2-1, with 11 bases aligning to TRBD2. Germline CDR1 reads ENHRY; CDR2 reads SYGVKD. The V and J ends lost 6 bases and 4 bases, in that order; junction bases with no gene match: 5. The CDR3 totals 15 residues. The CDR3 sequence is CAIRSLAGAYNEQFF. The CDR3 DNA sequence: TGTGCCATCAGATCACTAGCGGGAGCTTACAATGAGCAGTTCTTC.

The V call is TRBV5-4, the J call TRBJ1-1; weak D call: TRBD1 (6 bases). The CDR3 covers 16 residues. Trimming took 4 bases from V and 3 from J, leaving 19 bases between them. CDR1 SGHNT and CDR2 YYREEE come from the germline V gene (reference sequence). CDR3 region: CASSDHMWGRDTEAFF. CDR3 bases: TGTGCCAGCAGCGACCACATGTGGGGGCGTGACACTGAAGCTTTCTTT.

This chain links TRBV2 with TRBJ1-5; D is unresolved. V dropped 6 bases and J dropped 3 bases, with 9 bases sitting between them. CDR1 is SNHLY, CDR2 FYNNEI, per germline. The CDR3 is 13 amino acids. The CDR3 sequence is CASRDAYNQPQHF. Here the CDR3 DNA reads TGTGCCAGCAGGGACGCCTACAATCAGCCCCAGCATTTT.

The chain employs TRBV20-1 and TRBJ2-1; D is unresolved. Germline values: CDR1 DFQATT, CDR2 SNEGSKA (reference sequence). The CDR3 spans 14 residues. V was cut by 3 bases and J by 0 bases, with 9 bases left in between. The DNA of the CDR3 is TGCAGTGCTAGCCGAGAAAGCTCCTACAATGAGCAGTTCTTC. It encodes CSASRESSYNEQFF.

V and J are TRBV5-1 and TRBJ2-3, with 11 positions matching TRBD2. This CDR3 spans 16 amino acids. Trimming took 4 bases from V and 0 from J; bases not matched to a gene: 4. Germline CDR1 and CDR2: SGHRS and YFSETQ. This CDR3 is CASSTRLAGSTDTQYF. CDR3 sequence (DNA): TGCGCCAGCAGCACCAGACTAGCGGGGAGCACAGATACGCAGTATTTT.

The rearrangement uses TRBV9 and TRBJ1-3; D remains ambiguous. Germline values: CDR1 SGDLS, CDR2 YYNGEE. The CDR3 loop spans 14 amino acids. Trimming shortened V by 0 bases and J by 0 bases, and 4 bases separated the two germline ends. The CDR3 nucleotides read TGTGCCAGCAGCGTAGATAGCTCTGGAAACACCATATATTTT. Translating it yields CASSVDSSGNTIYF.

This clonotype is a singleton in its sample. As DNA, the CDR3 is TGCAGCGCACTAGAGGCCTACGAGCAGTACTTC. It yields the protein CSALEAYEQYF. J is TRBJ2-7 and V is TRBV29-1, with D possibly TRBD2 on 5 matching bases. The V gene's germline CDR1 is SQVTM and CDR2 ANQGSEA. V lost 7 bases, J lost 2 bases, and 9 bases lay in between. The CDR3 loop spans 11 amino acids.

This chain uses TRBV19 with TRBJ1-1, with TRBD1 matching 8 bases. The CDR3 covers 16 residues. The V gene's germline CDR1 is LNHDA and CDR2 SQIVND (reference sequence). V lost 3 bases to trimming and J lost 7 bases; unmatched junction nucleotides: 13. The CDR3 loop is CASSIFVVVGQDEAFF. CDR3 in DNA: TGTGCCAGTAGTATTTTCGTGGTGGTGGGACAGGATGAAGCTTTCTTT. The full variable domain, rest sourced from reference TRBV19 and TRBJ1-1, is DGGITQSPKYLFRKEGQNVTLSCEQNLNHDAMYWYRQDPGQGLRLIYYSQIVNDFQKGDIAEGYSVSREKKESFPLTVTSAQKNPTAFYLCASSIFVVVGQDEAFFGQGTRLTVV.

There are a few counts of this clonotype. The V gene is TRBV30, the J gene TRBJ1-4; the D is unclear. Looked up from germline, CDR1 is GTSNPN and CDR2 is SVGIG (reference sequence). V lost 0 bases and J lost 8, with 10 bases in between. This CDR3 spans 13 amino acids. CDR3 residues: CAWSVLGGEKLFF. The DNA for the CDR3 is TGTGCCTGGAGTGTACTTGGTGGGGAAAAACTGTTTTTT.

The V gene is TRBV19, the J gene TRBJ1-5, with 8 bases matching TRBD1. This CDR3 spans 16 amino acids. Germline lookup yields CDR1 LNHDA and CDR2 SQIVND (reference sequence). V lost 3 bases to trimming and J lost 9 bases; unmatched junction nucleotides: 13. DNA of the CDR3: TGTGCCAGTAGTATTGCGTCGGGGACAGGCTCTCGGCCCCAGCATTTT. Translation: CASSIASGTGSRPQHF.

V gene TRBV11-2 combines with J gene TRBJ2-1; D remains unclear. Germline CDR1 and CDR2: SGHAT and FQNNGV. CDR3 length equals 14 residues. V was cut by 5 bases and J by 6 bases, with 14 bases left in between. The CDR3 sequence is CASSPTPSSNEQFF. CDR3 bases: TGTGCCAGCAGCCCAACCCCGTCGAGCAATGAGCAGTTCTTC.

The chain combines TRBV20-1 with TRBJ1-2; D is possibly TRBD1 (5 bases). This CDR3 has 14 amino acids. Trimming took 3 bases from V and 5 from J, leaving 16 bases between them. CDR1 and CDR2 from the germline V gene are DFQATT and SNEGSKA (reference sequence). The CDR3 protein is CSAREPGTLYGYTF. CDR3 in DNA: TGCAGTGCTAGGGAACCCGGGACCCTATATGGCTACACCTTC.

The chain links TRBV6-2 or TRBV6-3 to TRBJ1-2, with TRBD1 matching 7 bases. J was trimmed by 9 bases and V by 4 bases; bases with no gene match: 8. The germline V gene has CDR1 MNHEY and CDR2 SVGEGT. The CDR3 runs 13 residues. The CDR3: CASSFDRERSYTF. CDR3 bases: TGTGCCAGCAGTTTCGACAGGGAGAGGAGCTACACCTTC.

V usage is TRBV19 and J usage is TRBJ2-1; TRBD2 matches at 7 bases. This CDR3 region has 14 residues. Germline CDR1 and CDR2: LNHDA and SQIVND (reference sequence). With 8 bases clipped from V and 8 bases from J, the junction kept 12 bases outside the gene matches. The CDR3 DNA reads as TGTGCCAGTGAGGATGGCGGGAGTGTTGATGAGCAGTTCTTC. Amino acid sequence: CASEDGGSVDEQFF.